The clone carrying this T cell receptor (beta chain) was detected many times. Its antigen remains unknown. TCRdb independently ran MiXCR on the 5' RACE reads; one entry per CDR3 protein. The sample contains 150,000 to 200,000 distinct CDR3 sequences, around 10% of which appear only once. The entry originates in a study of CD8 T cells in ankylosing spondylitis. Study-wide findings and caveats: Some motif variants had been reported before (in reactive arthritis synovial fluid and blood). It was reported that disease-linked clones were significantly enriched in matched ankylosing spondylitis synovial fluid. Characteristic, it appeared, of ankylosing spondylitis blood was a TCR beta motif of 7 or 8 highly homologous variants. With a CD8+ phenotype, disease-linked clones were relatively rare in peripheral blood.

Sequenced: blood, either unsorted or a sorted T cell fraction (not recorded which). This clonotype was sampled from a male donor with ankylosing spondylitis or in good health (not recorded which).

The CDR3 here is CASSPLAGGSNEQFF. The CDR3, as DNA: TGTGCCAGCAGCCCCCTCGCGGGGGGTTCCAATGAGCAGTTCTTC. The chain joins TRBV12-3 or TRBV12-4 to TRBJ2-1; TRBD2 matches at 8 bases. Trimming at V came to 6 bases and at J to 6 bases, leaving 10 bases not matched to a gene. The length of the CDR3 is 15 residues.